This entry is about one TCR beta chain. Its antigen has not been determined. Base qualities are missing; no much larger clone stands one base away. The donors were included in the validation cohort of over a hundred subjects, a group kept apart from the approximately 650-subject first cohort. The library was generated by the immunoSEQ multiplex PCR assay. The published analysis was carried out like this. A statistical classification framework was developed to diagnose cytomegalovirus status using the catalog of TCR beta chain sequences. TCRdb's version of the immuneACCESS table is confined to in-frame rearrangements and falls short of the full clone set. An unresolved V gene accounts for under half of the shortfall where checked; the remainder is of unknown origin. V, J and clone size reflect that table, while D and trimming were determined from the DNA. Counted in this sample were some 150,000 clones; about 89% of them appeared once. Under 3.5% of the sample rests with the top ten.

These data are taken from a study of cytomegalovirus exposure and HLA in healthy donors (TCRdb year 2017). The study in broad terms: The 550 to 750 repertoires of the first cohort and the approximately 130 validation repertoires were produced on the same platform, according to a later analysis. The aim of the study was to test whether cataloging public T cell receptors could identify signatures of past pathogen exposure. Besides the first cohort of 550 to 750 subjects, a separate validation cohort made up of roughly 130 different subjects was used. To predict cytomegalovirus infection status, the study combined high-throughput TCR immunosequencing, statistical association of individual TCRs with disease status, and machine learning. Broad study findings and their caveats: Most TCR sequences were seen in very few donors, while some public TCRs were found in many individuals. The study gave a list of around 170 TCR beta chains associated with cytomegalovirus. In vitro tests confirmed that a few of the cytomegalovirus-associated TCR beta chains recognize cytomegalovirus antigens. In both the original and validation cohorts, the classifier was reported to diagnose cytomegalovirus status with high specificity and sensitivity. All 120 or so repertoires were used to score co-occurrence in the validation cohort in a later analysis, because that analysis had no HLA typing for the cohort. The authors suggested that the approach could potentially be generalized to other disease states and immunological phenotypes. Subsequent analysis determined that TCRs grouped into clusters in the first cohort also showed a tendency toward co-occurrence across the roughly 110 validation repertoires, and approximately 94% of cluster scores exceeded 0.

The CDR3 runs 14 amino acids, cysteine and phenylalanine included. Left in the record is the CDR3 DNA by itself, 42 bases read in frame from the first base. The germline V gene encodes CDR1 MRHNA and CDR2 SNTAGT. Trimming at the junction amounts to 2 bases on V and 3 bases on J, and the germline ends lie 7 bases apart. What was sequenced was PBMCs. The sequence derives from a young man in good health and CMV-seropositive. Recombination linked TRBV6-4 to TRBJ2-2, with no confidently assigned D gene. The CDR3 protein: CASSDGPDTGELFF. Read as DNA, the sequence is TGTGCCAGCAGTGACGGCCCAGACACCGGGGAGCTGTTTTTT.